This T cell receptor beta chain came from a study of shared clonotypes between healthy human individuals. Findings of the study overall: The study generally estimated greater richness for naive than memory subsets.

With V trimmed by 4 bases and J by 5 bases, 1 base remained unmatched. The CDR3 contains 12 residues. Per the germline V gene, CDR1 is MDHEN and CDR2 is SYDVKM. Only a few counts were recorded for this clone. The antigen remains unidentified. Assay used: immunoSEQ multiplex PCR; TCRdb lists only in-frame clones, some missing. Counted here are roughly 2 million clones, 95% occurring once; the ten biggest clones make up about 0.13%. The rearrangement uses TRBV28 and TRBJ2-5; 7 positions agree with TRBD2. Sequencing used naive CD4+ T cells sorted from blood. Subset: CD45RA+ positively selected. This TCR was recovered from a man between 18 and 35 years old in good health. CDR3 DNA: TGTGCCAGCAGTTGGGGAGGGGAGACCCAGTACTTC. It translates to CASSWGGETQYF. Using reference TRBV28 and TRBJ2-5 for the parts outside the CDR3, the full variable domain is DVKVTQSSRYLVKRTGEKVFLECVQDMDHENMFWYRQDPGLGLRLIYFSYDVKMKEKGDIPEGYSVSREKKERFSLILESASTNQTSMYLCASSWGGETQYFGPGTRLLVL.